The entry that follows covers one T cell receptor (beta chain) sequence. The sample belongs to a study of T cells expressing NK-cell markers. TCRdb re-called the 5' RACE reads and shows each CDR3 protein once, DNA omitted. The sample includes some 390,000 distinct CDR3 sequences. This CDR3 has 15 residues. In germline, CDR1 is SGHRS, CDR2 YFSETQ. Material for sequencing was blood T cells: a sorted CD56 or NKG2C T cell subset, CD4+ or CD8+ T cells, or bulk PBMC T cells (not recorded which). The chain links TRBV5-1 to TRBJ2-1; TCRdb's D call of TRBD1 is untestable without DNA. The clonotype was recovered from a woman aged 45-65 years in good health. The CDR3 protein is CASRMKQGTVNEQFF.